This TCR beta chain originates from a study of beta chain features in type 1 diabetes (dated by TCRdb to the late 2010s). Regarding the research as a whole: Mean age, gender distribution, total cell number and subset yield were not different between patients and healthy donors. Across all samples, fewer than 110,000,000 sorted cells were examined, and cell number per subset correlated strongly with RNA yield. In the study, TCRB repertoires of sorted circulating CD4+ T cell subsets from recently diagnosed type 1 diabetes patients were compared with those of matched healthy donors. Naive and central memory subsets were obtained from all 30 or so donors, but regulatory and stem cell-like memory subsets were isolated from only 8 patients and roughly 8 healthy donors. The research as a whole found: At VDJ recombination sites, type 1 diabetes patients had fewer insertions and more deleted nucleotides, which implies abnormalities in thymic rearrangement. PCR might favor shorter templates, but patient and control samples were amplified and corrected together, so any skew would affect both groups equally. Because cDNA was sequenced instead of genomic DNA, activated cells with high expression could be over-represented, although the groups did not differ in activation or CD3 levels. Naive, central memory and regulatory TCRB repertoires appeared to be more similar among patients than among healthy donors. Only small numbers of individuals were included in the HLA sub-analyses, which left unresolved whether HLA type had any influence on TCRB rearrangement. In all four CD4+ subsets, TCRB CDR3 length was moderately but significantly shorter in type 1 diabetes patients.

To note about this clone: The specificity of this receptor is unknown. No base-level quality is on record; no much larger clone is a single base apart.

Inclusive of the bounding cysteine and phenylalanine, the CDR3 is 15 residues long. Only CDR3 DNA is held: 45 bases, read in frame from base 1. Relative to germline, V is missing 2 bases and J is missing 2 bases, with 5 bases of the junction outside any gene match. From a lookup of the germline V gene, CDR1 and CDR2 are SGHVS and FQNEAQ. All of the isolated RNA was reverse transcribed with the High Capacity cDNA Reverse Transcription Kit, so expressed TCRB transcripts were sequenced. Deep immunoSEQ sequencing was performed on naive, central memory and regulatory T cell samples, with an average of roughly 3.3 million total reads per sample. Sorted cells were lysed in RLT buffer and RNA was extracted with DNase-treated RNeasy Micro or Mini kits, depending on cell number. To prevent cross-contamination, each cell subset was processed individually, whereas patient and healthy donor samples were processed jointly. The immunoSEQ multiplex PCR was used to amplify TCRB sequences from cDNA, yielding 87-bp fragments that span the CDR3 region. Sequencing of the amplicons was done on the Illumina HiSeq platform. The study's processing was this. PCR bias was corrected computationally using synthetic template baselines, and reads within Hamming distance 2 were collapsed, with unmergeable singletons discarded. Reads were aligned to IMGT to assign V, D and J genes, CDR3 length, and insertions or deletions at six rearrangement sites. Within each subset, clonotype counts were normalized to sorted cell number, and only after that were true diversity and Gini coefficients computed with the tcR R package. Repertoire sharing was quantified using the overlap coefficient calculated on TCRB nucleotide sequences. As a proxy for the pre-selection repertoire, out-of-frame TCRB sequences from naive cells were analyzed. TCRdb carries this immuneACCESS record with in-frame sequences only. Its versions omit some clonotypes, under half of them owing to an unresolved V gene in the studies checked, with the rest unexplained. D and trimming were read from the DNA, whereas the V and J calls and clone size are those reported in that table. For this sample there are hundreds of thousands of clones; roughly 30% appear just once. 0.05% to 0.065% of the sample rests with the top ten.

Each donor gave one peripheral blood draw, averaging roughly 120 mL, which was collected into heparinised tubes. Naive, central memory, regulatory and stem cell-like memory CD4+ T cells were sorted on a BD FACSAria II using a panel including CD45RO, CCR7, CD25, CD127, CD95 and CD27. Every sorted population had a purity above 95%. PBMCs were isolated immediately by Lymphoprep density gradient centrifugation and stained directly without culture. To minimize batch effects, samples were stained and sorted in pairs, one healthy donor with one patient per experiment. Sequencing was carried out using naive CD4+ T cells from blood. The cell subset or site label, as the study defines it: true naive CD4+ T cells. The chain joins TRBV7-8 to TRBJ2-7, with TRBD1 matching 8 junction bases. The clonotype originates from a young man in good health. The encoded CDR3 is CASSLTGTGPYEQYF. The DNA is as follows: TGTGCCAGCAGCTTAACCGGGACAGGACCCTACGAGCAGTACTTC.